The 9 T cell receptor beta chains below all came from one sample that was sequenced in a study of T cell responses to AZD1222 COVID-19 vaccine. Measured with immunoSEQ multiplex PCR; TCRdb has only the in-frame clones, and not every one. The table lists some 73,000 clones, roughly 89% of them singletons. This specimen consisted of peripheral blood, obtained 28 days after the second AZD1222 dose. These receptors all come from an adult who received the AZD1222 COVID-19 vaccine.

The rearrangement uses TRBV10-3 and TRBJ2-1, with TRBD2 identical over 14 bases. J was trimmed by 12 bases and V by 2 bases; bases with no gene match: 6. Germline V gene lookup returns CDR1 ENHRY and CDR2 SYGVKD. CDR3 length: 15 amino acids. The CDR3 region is CAISEDGTSGRGQFF. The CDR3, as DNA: TGTGCCATCAGTGAGGACGGGACTAGCGGGAGAGGGCAGTTCTTC.

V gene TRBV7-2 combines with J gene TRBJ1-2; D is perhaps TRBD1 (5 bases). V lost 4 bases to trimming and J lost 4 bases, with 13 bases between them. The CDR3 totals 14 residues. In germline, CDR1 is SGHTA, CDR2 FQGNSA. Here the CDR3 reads CASSSGTSGYGYTF. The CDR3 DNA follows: TGTGCCAGCAGCTCGGGGACTTCGGGCTATGGCTACACCTTC. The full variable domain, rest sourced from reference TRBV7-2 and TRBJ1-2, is GAGVSQSPSNKVTEKGKDVELRCDPISGHTALYWYRQSLGQGLEFLIYFQGNSAPDKSGLPSDRFSAERTGGSVSTLTIQRTQQEDSAVYLCASSSGTSGYGYTFGSGTRLTVV.

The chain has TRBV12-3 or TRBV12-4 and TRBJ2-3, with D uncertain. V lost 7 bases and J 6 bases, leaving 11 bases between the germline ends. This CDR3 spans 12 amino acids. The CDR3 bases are TGTGCCAGCACTACGGGCCGGGATACGCAGTATTTT. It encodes CASTTGRDTQYF.

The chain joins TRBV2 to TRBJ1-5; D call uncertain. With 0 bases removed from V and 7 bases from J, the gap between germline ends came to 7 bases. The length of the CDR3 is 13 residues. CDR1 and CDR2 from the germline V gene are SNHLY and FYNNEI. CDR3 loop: CASSEARAQPQHF. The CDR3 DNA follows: TGTGCCAGCAGTGAAGCCCGGGCGCAGCCCCAGCATTTT.

In DNA form, the CDR3 reads TGTGCCAGCAACCAGGGAGGAACGGGGGACCCCTACGAGCAGTACTTC. The encoded protein is CASNQGGTGDPYEQYF. V gene TRBV7-6 combines with J gene TRBJ2-7; D is possibly TRBD2 (6 bases). Germline lookup yields CDR1 SGHVS and CDR2 FNYEAQ. Between the trimmed V and J ends, which lost 7 bases and 2 bases, there was a span of 21 bases. The CDR3 spans 16 residues.

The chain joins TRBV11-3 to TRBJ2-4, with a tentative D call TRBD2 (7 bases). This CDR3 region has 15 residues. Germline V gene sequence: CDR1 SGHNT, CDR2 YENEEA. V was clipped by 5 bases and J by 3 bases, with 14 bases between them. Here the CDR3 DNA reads TGTGCCAGCAGCCCCGGGGGGCTCGGCAAAAACATTCAGTACTTC. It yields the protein CASSPGGLGKNIQYF.

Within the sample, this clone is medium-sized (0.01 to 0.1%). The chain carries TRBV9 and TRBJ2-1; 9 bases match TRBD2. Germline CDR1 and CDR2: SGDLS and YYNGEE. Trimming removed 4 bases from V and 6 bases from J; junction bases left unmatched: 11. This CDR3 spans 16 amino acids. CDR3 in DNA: TGTGCCAGCAGCATAAGGGGGCGGGAGGGAGTCAATGAGCAGTTCTTC. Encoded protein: CASSIRGREGVNEQFF.

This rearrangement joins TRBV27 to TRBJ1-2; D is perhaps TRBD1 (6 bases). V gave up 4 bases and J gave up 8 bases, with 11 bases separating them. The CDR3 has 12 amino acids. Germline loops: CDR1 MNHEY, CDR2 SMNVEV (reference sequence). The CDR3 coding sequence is TGTGCCAGCAGTTCTCACAGGGAGGGCTACACCTTC. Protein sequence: CASSSHREGYTF.

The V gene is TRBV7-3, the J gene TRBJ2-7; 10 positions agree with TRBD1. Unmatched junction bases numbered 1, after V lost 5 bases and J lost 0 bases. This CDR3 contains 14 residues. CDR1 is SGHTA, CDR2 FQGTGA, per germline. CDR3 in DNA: TGTGCCAGCAGCCGGGACAGGGGCTCCTACGAGCAGTACTTC. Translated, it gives CASSRDRGSYEQYF.